One TCR beta chain is described in this entry. Its specificity is unknown. It was with 60 Vbeta and 13 Jbeta primers that the PCR ran. Per the original methods: There were about 80 million unique TCR beta chains by a later count, and approximately 10 million of them were shared. Method: immunoSEQ multiplex PCR; TCRdb's copy keeps in-frame clones and lacks some. D and trimming come from the DNA, and the V and J calls and clone size come from that table. The sample lists about 200,000 clones, approximately 78% seen once, with less than 3.5% in the top ten. The data were obtained in a study of cytomegalovirus exposure and HLA in healthy donors. Whole-study results and caveats: An ancestry cluster, one associated with Asian ancestry, reportedly showed fewer N-insertions than the roughly 670-donor mean in a later analysis.

The V and J ends lost 3 bases and 7 bases respectively, with 9 bases between them. The CDR3 loop spans 11 amino acids. Germline assignment: CDR1 DFQATT and CDR2 SNEGSKA (reference sequence). This chain joins TRBV20-1 and TRBJ1-2; the D is unclear. This sequence originates from a woman aged 35 to 49 in good health and CMV-seronegative. The source material was PBMCs. The CDR3 region is CSASYSSGYTF. The CDR3, as DNA: TGCAGTGCTAGTTACTCGAGTGGCTACACCTTC.